Included here is one T cell receptor (beta chain) sequence, with context. Its cognate antigen is unknown. The V end lost 2 bases, the J end lost 2 bases, and 19 bases lay between the germline ends. This CDR3 contains 17 residues. Germline V gene data show CDR1 as SGDLS and CDR2 as YYNGEE. This table comes from immunoSEQ multiplex PCR, and its TCRdb copy is limited to in-frame clones, with some not included. The sample gives 700,000 to 950,000 clones, 95% to 97% of which show up once; less than 0.25% is in the top ten. CD8 cells classed as naive were CD45RO-negative and positively selected for CCR7, excluding terminally differentiated effector memory CD45RA+ cells. The data originate from a study of shared clonotypes between healthy human individuals. Study results and limitations: Measured sharing among donors was expected to vary with sequencing depth.

The gene calls are TRBV9 and TRBJ2-5; possibly TRBD2 for D (5 bases). The sample comprised naive CD8+ T cells sorted from blood. The TCR originated in a man aged 30 to 39 in good health. CDR3 DNA: TGTGCCAGCAGCGTGTCCCCACTACTAGATCCTCAAGAGACCCAGTACTTC. It yields the protein CASSVSPLLDPQETQYF.